The 27 T cell receptor beta chains below all came from one sample that was sequenced in a study of beta chain features in type 1 diabetes. Expressed TCRB transcripts were sequenced, since all the RNA that had been isolated was reverse transcribed. TCRdb's table, derived via immunoSEQ multiplex PCR, lists solely in-frame clones and lacks some. The sample has about 290,000 clones, approximately 8.1% seen once. The sample consisted of central memory CD4+ T cells from blood. The receptors here all came from a woman aged 18-29 years in good health.

In this sample, this clone turned up a few times. The V gene is TRBV5-1, the J gene TRBJ2-2, with no clear D. Germline assignment: CDR1 SGHRS and CDR2 YFSETQ. The ends were cut back, 0 bases at V and 7 bases at J, with 16 bases in the middle. The CDR3 consists of 16 residues. This CDR3 reads CASSLVSRLPHGELFF. CDR3 DNA: TGCGCCAGCAGCTTGGTTTCCAGGTTGCCTCACGGGGAGCTGTTTTTT.

This clone appeared many times. The chain carries TRBV4-3 and TRBJ1-3; D unresolved. The germline V gene has CDR1 LGHNA and CDR2 YSLEER. The CDR3 consists of 16 residues. V was shortened by 1 base and J by 0 bases, with 10 bases between the two germline ends. The CDR3 DNA reads as TGCGCCAGCAGCCAAGCCTTGAGGGACTCTGGAAACACCATATATTTT. Its protein product is CASSQALRDSGNTIYF.

This clone was recorded a few times. The chain employs TRBV7-2 and TRBJ2-5; 10 bases line up with TRBD2. Germline CDR1 is SGHTA and CDR2 is FQGNSA. The CDR3 extends over 15 amino acids. The junction had 13 bases not matched to a gene; V was cut back by 5 bases and J by 10 bases. The CDR3 region is CASSLDTGLASGQYF. Written as DNA, the CDR3 is TGTGCCAGCAGCCTAGATACGGGACTAGCGTCGGGCCAGTACTTC. The full variable domain, completed using reference TRBV7-2 and TRBJ2-5, is GAGVSQSPSNKVTEKGKDVELRCDPISGHTALYWYRQSLGQGLEFLIYFQGNSAPDKSGLPSDRFSAERTGGSVSTLTIQRTQQEDSAVYLCASSLDTGLASGQYFGPGTRLLVL.

This clone was found a few times. The CDR3 reads CASSPKLAGGPGEQYF. In DNA form, the CDR3 reads TGTGCCAGCTCACCGAAACTAGCGGGAGGGCCGGGCGAGCAGTACTTC. The chain recombines TRBV18 with TRBJ2-7; 13 positions agree with TRBD2. V dropped 3 bases and J dropped 6; count of bases not matched to a gene: 8. Germline V gene sequence: CDR1 KGHSH, CDR2 LQKENI. The CDR3 runs to 16 residues.

This rearrangement joins TRBV20-1 to TRBJ2-7, with D unclear. Germline V gene lookup returns CDR1 DFQATT and CDR2 SNEGSKA (reference sequence). The V end was cut by 0 bases, the J end by 11 bases, with 2 bases between. This CDR3 spans 8 amino acids. CDR3 DNA: TGCAGTGCTAGAGAGGAGTACTTC. Protein: CSAREEYF.

The chain carries TRBV7-6 and TRBJ1-4; TRBD1 matches at 9 bases. The CDR3 is 17 amino acids. Germline trimming cut 4 bases from V and 10 bases from J; bases unmatched to any gene: 16. The V gene's germline CDR1 is SGHVS and CDR2 FNYEAQ. The CDR3 loop is CASSSPGQGGITGKLFF. CDR3 nucleotide sequence: TGTGCCAGCAGCTCCCCGGGACAGGGTGGAATTACGGGAAAACTGTTTTTT.

This clone was counted only a few times. At the DNA level, this CDR3 is encoded by other sequences in the same sample as well. The CDR3 nucleotides are TGTGCCAGCAGTTTACAGGGGAGGAACACTGAAGCTTTCTTT. The encoded protein is CASSLQGRNTEAFF. V and J are TRBV27 and TRBJ1-1; weak D call: TRBD1 (6 bases). V was shortened by 2 bases and J by 1 base, with 8 bases between the two germline ends. Germline lookup yields CDR1 MNHEY and CDR2 SMNVEV (reference sequence). This CDR3 contains 14 residues.

The rearrangement uses TRBV23-1 and TRBJ2-7; 8 bases fit TRBD1. TRBV23-1 is classed as an ORF, of uncertain function. The length of the CDR3 is 16 residues. The V gene end was trimmed by 4 bases and the J gene end by 0 bases; junction bases not matched to a gene: 8. The CDR3 here is CASSRSTGAGSYEQYV. The CDR3 bases are TGCGCCAGCAGTCGATCGACAGGGGCGGGCTCCTACGAGCAGTACGTC.

This sequence joins TRBV5-1 and TRBJ1-4, with D possibly TRBD1 on 6 matching bases. The CDR3 is 14 residues long. V was trimmed by 4 bases and J by 7 bases, leaving 14 bases between them. The germline V gene encodes CDR1 SGHRS and CDR2 YFSETQ. CDR3 loop: CASSIGGYSEKLFF. CDR3 in DNA: TGCGCCAGCAGCATAGGGGGATATAGTGAAAAACTGTTTTTT.

The chain links TRBV7-2 to TRBJ2-1, with no clear D. The CDR3 is 11 amino acids. The V and J ends lost 5 bases and 8 bases respectively, with 7 bases between them. The germline CDR1 and CDR2 sequences are SGHTA and FQGNSA. CDR3 nucleotides: TGTGCCAGCAGCCTCACCCATGAGCAGTTCTTC. This translates into CASSLTHEQFF.

This clone was recorded a few times. The chain's CDR3 is CASSLIFGQGYGYTF. CDR3 DNA sequence: TGTGCCAGCAGCTTGATCTTCGGGCAGGGGTATGGCTACACCTTC. This chain uses TRBV5-5 with TRBJ1-2; weak D call: TRBD1 (6 bases). Germline CDR1 reads SGHKS; CDR2 reads YYEKEE (reference sequence). V was shortened by 1 base and J by 5 bases, with 15 bases between the two germline ends. This CDR3 region has 15 residues.

The table lists this clone with a few counts. The chain carries TRBV6-5 and TRBJ2-5, with D possibly being TRBD2 (5 bases). CDR3 length: 12 residues. Germline V CDR1 and CDR2: MNHEY, SVGAGI. Trimming left V 7 bases short and J 4 bases short, with 10 bases between. CDR3 sequence: CASTSSGETQYF. Written as DNA, the CDR3 is TGTGCCAGCACCTCCAGCGGAGAGACCCAGTACTTC.

This clone was observed a few times. This sequence joins TRBV18 and TRBJ2-2; D possibly matches TRBD1 or TRBD2 (5 bases each). The CDR3 loop spans 17 amino acids. Germline V lookup: CDR1 KGHSH, CDR2 LQKENI. V dropped 1 base and J dropped 8 bases, with 20 bases sitting between them. CDR3 protein: CASSPQEQGGQLGELFF. As DNA, the CDR3 is TGTGCCAGCTCACCACAGGAGCAGGGCGGGCAGCTGGGGGAGCTGTTTTTT.

This clone was observed a handful of times. V is TRBV4-3 and J is TRBJ1-2; D is ambiguous. Trimming removed 0 bases at V and 6 bases at J, with 8 bases between. This CDR3 is built from 13 residues. CDR1 is LGHNA and CDR2 is YSLEER in the germline V gene. The CDR3: CASSQDWADGYTF. CDR3 bases: TGCGCCAGCAGCCAAGATTGGGCAGATGGCTACACCTTC.

In this sample, this clone turned up a few times. The J gene is TRBJ2-1, the V gene TRBV28, with 7 bases identical to TRBD1. The CDR3 length is 15 residues. CDR1 and CDR2 from the germline V gene are MDHEN and SYDVKM. The J segment lost 3 bases and the V segment lost 4 bases, leaving 6 bases of the junction unmatched. CDR3 bases: TGTGCCAGCAGTTCCGGGACAGCGTTCTACAATGAGCAGTTCTTC. Translated, it gives CASSSGTAFYNEQFF.

The chain uses TRBV2 and TRBJ1-2, with D maybe TRBD1 (5 bases). Germline loops: CDR1 SNHLY, CDR2 FYNNEI. Trimming removed 6 bases at V and 0 bases at J, with 11 bases between. The CDR3 runs to 14 residues. The CDR3 sequence: CASRQVAANYGYTF. The CDR3, as DNA: TGTGCCAGCAGACAGGTGGCAGCTAACTATGGCTACACCTTC.

As to this clone: Other DNA sequences in the same sample also yield this CDR3. V is TRBV18 and J is TRBJ2-5; tentatively, D is TRBD1 (6 bases). The CDR3 is 13 residues long. Per the germline V gene, CDR1 is KGHSH and CDR2 is LQKENI. V was trimmed by 4 bases and J by 5 bases, leaving 11 bases between them. In DNA, the CDR3 is TGTGCCAGCTCACTTAGGCAGGGGGAGACCCAGTACTTC. This sequence encodes CASSLRQGETQYF.

This clone occurred many times. CDR3 in amino acids: CASSLSRAGGRDTQYF. CDR3 sequence (DNA): TGTGCCAGCAGCTTAAGCCGAGCGGGAGGACGAGATACGCAGTATTTT. The genes are TRBV13 and TRBJ2-3, with 9 bases aligning to TRBD2. This CDR3 comprises 16 residues. Germline V gives CDR1 PRHDT, CDR2 FYEKMQ (reference sequence). J gave up 5 bases and V 2 bases, and 8 bases lay outside the gene matches.

In this sample, this clone turned up many times. CDR3 sequence (DNA): TGTGCCAGCAGCGACCAACGAGGGGACTCCTACGAGCAGTACGTC. Translation: CASSDQRGDSYEQYV. The V call is TRBV28, the J call TRBJ2-7, with D possibly being TRBD1 or TRBD2 (5 bases each). Trimming pared 6 bases from V and 0 bases from J, leaving 15 bases between. Germline CDR1 MDHEN, CDR2 SYDVKM. This CDR3 is built from 15 residues.

The rearrangement links TRBV23-1 to TRBJ1-2, with D possibly TRBD1 on 5 matching bases. TRBV23-1 qualifies as an ORF whose function is uncertain. V was pared by 6 bases and J by 4 bases, with 24 bases between. This CDR3 has 17 residues. The CDR3 region has the DNA TGCGCCAGCAGCCTTAATGGGAAGCAGGGCCCCTCCTATGGCTACACCTTC. Translating gives CASSLNGKQGPSYGYTF.

This clone appeared a few times. The chain uses TRBV7-2 and TRBJ2-5; D not resolved. CDR3 length equals 15 residues. The germline CDR1 and CDR2 sequences are SGHTA and FQGNSA. V was cut by 2 bases and J by 1 base, with 11 bases left in between. As DNA, the CDR3 is TGTGCCAGCAGCTTAAATAGTAGACGCCAAGAGACCCAGTACTTC. Amino acids: CASSLNSRRQETQYF.

This clone was counted many times. The rearrangement uses TRBV13 and TRBJ1-2; TRBD1 matches at 7 bases. CDR3 length: 13 amino acids. Trimming at V came to 4 bases and at J to 8 bases, leaving 7 bases not matched to a gene. The germline CDR1 and CDR2 sequences are PRHDT and FYEKMQ (reference sequence). CDR3 bases: TGTGCCAGCAGCTATGGACAGGCTTGGGGCTACACCTTC. Protein sequence: CASSYGQAWGYTF.

The rearrangement joins TRBV5-1 to TRBJ2-3, with TRBD2 identical over 9 bases. This CDR3 comprises 16 residues. Germline V gene sequence: CDR1 SGHRS, CDR2 YFSETQ. V gave up 0 bases and J gave up 3 bases; unmatched junction bases: 5. The CDR3 DNA reads as TGCGCCAGCAGCTTGGGTGGGACTAGCCCGACAGATACGCAGTATTTT. Translated, it gives CASSLGGTSPTDTQYF.

CDR3 nucleotides: TGCGCCAGCAGCTTTTCAGTGTCGTCCTACGAGCAGTACTTC. Translation gives CASSFSVSSYEQYF. The V call is TRBV5-1, the J call TRBJ2-7; D unresolved. There are 14 residues in the CDR3. Trimming shortened V by 2 bases and J by 1 base, and 10 bases separated the two germline ends. Germline CDR1 reads SGHRS; CDR2 reads YFSETQ.

The chain combines TRBV5-4 with TRBJ2-1; 9 positions match TRBD2. CDR1 is SGHNT and CDR2 is YYREEE in the germline V gene (reference sequence). J was trimmed by 9 bases and V by 0 bases; bases with no gene match: 7. This CDR3 is 15 amino acids long. The CDR3 sequence: CASSLAGGRAVEQFF. The CDR3, as DNA: TGTGCCAGCAGCTTGGCAGGCGGGAGGGCCGTTGAGCAGTTCTTC.

This clone was seen a handful of times. The chain recombines TRBV25-1 with TRBJ2-7; no firm D call. This CDR3 is 14 amino acids long. The germline CDR1 and CDR2 sequences are MGHDK and SYGVNS. The ends were cut back, 4 bases at V and 0 bases at J, with 10 bases in the middle. Here the CDR3 reads CASSGGPLSYEQYF. The CDR3 nucleotides are TGTGCCAGCAGTGGGGGTCCACTCTCCTACGAGCAGTACTTC.

This clone was observed a few times. V and J are TRBV19 and TRBJ1-2, with D unresolved. CDR1 is LNHDA and CDR2 is SQIVND in the germline V gene (reference sequence). Trimming pared 7 bases from V and 4 bases from J, leaving 16 bases between. The CDR3 spans 14 residues. CDR3 region: CASNPSEESYGYTF. The CDR3 DNA is TGTGCCAGTAACCCCTCGGAGGAGAGCTATGGCTACACCTTC.